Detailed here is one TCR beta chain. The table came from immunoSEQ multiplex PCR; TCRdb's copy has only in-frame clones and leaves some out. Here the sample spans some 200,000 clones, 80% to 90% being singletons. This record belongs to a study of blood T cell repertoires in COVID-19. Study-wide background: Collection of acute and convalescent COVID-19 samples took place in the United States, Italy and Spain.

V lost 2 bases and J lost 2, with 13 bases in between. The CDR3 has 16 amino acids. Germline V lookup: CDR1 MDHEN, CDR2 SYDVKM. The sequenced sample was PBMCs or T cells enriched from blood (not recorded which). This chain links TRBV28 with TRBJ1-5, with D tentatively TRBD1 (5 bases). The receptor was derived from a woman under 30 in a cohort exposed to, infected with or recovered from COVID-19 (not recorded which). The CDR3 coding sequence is TGTGCCAGCAGTTTAGGGGCAGGGAATGGCAATCAGCCCCAGCATTTT. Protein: CASSLGAGNGNQPQHF.